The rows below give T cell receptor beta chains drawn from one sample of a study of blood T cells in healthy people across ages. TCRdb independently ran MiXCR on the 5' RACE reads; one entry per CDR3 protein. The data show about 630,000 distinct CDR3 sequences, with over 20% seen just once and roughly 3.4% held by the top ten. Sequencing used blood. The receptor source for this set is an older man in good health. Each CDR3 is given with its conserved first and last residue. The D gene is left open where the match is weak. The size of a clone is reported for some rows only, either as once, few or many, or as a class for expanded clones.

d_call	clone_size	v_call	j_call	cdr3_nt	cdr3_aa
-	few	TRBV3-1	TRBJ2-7	TGTGCCAGCAGCCAGGTAATCACTAGCTCCTACGAGCAGTACTTC	CASSQVITSSYEQYF
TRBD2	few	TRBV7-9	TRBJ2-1	TGTGCCAGCAGCCCAGGGGAGCGGGAGGGCCATGAGCAGTTCTTC	CASSPGEREGHEQFF
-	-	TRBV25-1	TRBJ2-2	TGTGCCAGCAGTGACCGCACGACCAGGGGCGGAGAGCTGTTTTTT	CASSDRTTRGGELFF
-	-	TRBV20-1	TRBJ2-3	TGCAGTGCTAGTAGGGCTAGCAGATACCGCACAGATACGCAGTATTTT	CSASRASRYRTDTQYF
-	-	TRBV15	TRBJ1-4	TGTGCCACCAGCAGAGATAAAGGGCCTGTCGCAACTAATGAAAAACTGTTTTTT	CATSRDKGPVATNEKLFF
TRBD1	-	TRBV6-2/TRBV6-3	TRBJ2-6	TGTGCCAGCGACAGGGGTTCCAACGTCCTGACTTTC	CASDRGSNVLTF
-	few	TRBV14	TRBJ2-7	TGTGCCAGCAGAATGGGGGGAAGCTCCTACGAGCAGTACTTC	CASRMGGSSYEQYF
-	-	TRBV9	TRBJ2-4	TGTGCCAGCAGCGTAGAACTAAATACCATTCAGTACTTC	CASSVELNTIQYF
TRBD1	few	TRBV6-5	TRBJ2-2	TGTGCCAGCAGCGAAACAGGGGCTAACGGGGAGCTGTTTTTT	CASSETGANGELFF
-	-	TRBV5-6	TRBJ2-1	TGTGCCAGCAGCTTGGGTCAACTACGGGTCAATGAGCAGTTCTTC	CASSLGQLRVNEQFF
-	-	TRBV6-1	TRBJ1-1	TGTGCCAGCAGTGCAACAGCCAGGAACACTGAAGCTTTCTTT	CASSATARNTEAFF
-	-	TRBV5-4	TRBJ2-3	TGTGCCAGCAGCATACCAGGGGACCCCACAGATACGCAGTATTTT	CASSIPGDPTDTQYF
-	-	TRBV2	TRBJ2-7	TGTGCCAGCAGTGAAAGACAGTACTCCTACGAGCAGTACTTC	CASSERQYSYEQYF
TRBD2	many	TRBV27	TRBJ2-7	TGTGCCAGCAGTTTATCGGGACTAGCGGCCTCCGAGCAGTACTTC	CASSLSGLAASEQYF
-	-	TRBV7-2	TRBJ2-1	TGTGCCAGCAGCTTTTCAACAACAGCCTACAATGAGCAGTTCTTC	CASSFSTTAYNEQFF
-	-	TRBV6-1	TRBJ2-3	TGTGCCAGCGGTCCCCGGGCAGATACGCAGTATTTT	CASGPRADTQYF
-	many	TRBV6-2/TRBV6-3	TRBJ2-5	TGTGCCAGCAGCAACCCTCGAGAGACCCAGTACTTC	CASSNPRETQYF
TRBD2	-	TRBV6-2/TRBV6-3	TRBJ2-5	TGTGCCAGCAGCTCCAGGGGACTAGCGGTACAAGAGACCCAGTACTTC	CASSSRGLAVQETQYF
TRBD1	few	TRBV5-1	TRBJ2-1	TGCGCCAGCACCGTTACAGGGGCCTACAATGAGCAGTTCTTC	CASTVTGAYNEQFF
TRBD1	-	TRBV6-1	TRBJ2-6	TGTGCCAGCAGGGAGGGACAGGGGGTTAGGGCCAACGTCCTGACTTTC	CASREGQGVRANVLTF
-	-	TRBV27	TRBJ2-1	TGTGCCAGCAGAAGAAAACAGGAAAACAATGAGCAGTTCTTC	CASRRKQENNEQFF
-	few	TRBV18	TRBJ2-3	TGTGCCAGCTCACCCTGGAGGGAAGGCGCAGATACGCAGTATTTT	CASSPWREGADTQYF
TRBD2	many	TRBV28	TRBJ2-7	TGTGCCAGCAGTTCCCCTAGCGGGAAGGATAACGAGCAGTACTTC	CASSSPSGKDNEQYF
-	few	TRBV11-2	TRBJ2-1	TGTGCCAGCAGCTTAGATCTGGGGCATCTGCAGTTCTTC	CASSLDLGHLQFF
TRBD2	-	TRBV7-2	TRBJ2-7	TGTGCCAGCAGCTCTAAACCGACTAGCGGAGTTTACGAGCAGTACTTC	CASSSKPTSGVYEQYF
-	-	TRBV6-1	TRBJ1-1	TGTGCCAGCAGTGAAGCGCTTCGGGAGGCGGACACTGAAGCTTTCTTT	CASSEALREADTEAFF
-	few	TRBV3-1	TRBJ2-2	TGTGCCAGCAGAGACGCGGGCGGGGAGCTGTTTTTT	CASRDAGGELFF
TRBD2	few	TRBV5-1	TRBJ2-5	TGCGCCAGCAGCCCTCGGGCTAGCGGGAGATTACAGACCCAGTACTTC	CASSPRASGRLQTQYF
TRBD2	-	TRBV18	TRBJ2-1	TGTGCCAGCTCAGTCCCGGGACTAGCGGGAGTAAATGAGCAGTTCTTC	CASSVPGLAGVNEQFF
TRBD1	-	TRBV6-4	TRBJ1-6	TGTGCCAGCAGCTTACAGGGGTATAATTCACCCCTCCACTTT	CASSLQGYNSPLHF
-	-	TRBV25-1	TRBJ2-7	TGTGCCAGCAGTGAGGCCGTCTACGAGCAGTACTTC	CASSEAVYEQYF
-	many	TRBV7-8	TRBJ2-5	TGTGCCAGCAGCAAACCGGAGGGCCGGGAGACCCAGTACTTC	CASSKPEGRETQYF
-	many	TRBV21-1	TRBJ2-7	TGTGCCAGCAGCAAAGAGGGCAGGGGCGACTCCTACGAGCAGTACTTC	CASSKEGRGDSYEQYF
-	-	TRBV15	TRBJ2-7	TGTGCCACCAGCCCTGGGGCAGGGCGCTCCTACGAGCAGTACTTC	CATSPGAGRSYEQYF
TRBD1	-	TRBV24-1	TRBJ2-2	TGTGCCACCAGTGATTTATCGCGACAGGGAAACACCGGGGAGCTGTTTTTT	CATSDLSRQGNTGELFF
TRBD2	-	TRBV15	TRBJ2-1	TGTGCCACCAGCAGAAACCCGGCTAGCGGGAGAATAAATGAGCAGTTCTTC	CATSRNPASGRINEQFF
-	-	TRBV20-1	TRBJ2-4	TGCAGTGCTAAGATAAGCGGAACCAAAAACATTCAGTACTTC	CSAKISGTKNIQYF
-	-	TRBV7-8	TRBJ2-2	TGTGCCAGCAGCCAGCCGGGACTCCATGGCACCGGGGAGCTGTTTTTT	CASSQPGLHGTGELFF
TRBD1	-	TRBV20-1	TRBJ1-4	TGCAGTGCTGCTCGGACAGGGGGTAATGAAAAACTGTTTTTT	CSAARTGGNEKLFF
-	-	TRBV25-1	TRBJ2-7	TGTGCCAGCAGTGAAAGGGGCGAGCAGTACTTC	CASSERGEQYF
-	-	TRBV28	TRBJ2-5	TGTGCCAGCGGGAAACAAAGAAAATACCAGTACTTC	CASGKQRKYQYF
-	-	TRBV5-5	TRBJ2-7	TGTGCCAGCAGCTTCTTCGGGTCCTACGAGCAGTACTTC	CASSFFGSYEQYF
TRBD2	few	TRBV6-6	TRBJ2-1	TGTGCCAGCAGTCGTCTAGCGGGAGGTTGGAATGAGCAGTTCTTC	CASSRLAGGWNEQFF
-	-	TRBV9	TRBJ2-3	TGTGCCAGCAGCCCGCGGAGGGAGACAGATACGCAGTATTTT	CASSPRRETDTQYF
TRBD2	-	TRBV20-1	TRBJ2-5	TGCAGTGCTCTCGCTAGCGGGATTGAGACCCAGTACTTC	CSALASGIETQYF
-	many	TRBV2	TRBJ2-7	TGTGCCAGCAGTCAACATGCAGGGCCGTACGAGCAGTACTTC	CASSQHAGPYEQYF
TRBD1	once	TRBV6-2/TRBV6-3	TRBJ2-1	TGTGCCAGCAGTAAACCGGGACAGAGCTCCTACAATGAGCAGTTCTTC	CASSKPGQSSYNEQFF
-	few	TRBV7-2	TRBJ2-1	TGTGCCAGCAGCTTAGTATTCGAGCCAGCTCTGCATGAGCAGTTCTTC	CASSLVFEPALHEQFF
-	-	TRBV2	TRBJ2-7	TGTGCCAGCACTAAGACAGTCCGACCGGTCGAGCAGTACTTC	CASTKTVRPVEQYF
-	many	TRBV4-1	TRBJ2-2	TGCGCCAGCAGCCAAGGGGGGGAGTGGAACACCGGGGAGCTGTTTTTT	CASSQGGEWNTGELFF
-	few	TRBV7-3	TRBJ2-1	TGTGCCAGCAGCCCTGGAGGACACCCCTACAATGAGCGGTTCTTC	CASSPGGHPYNERFF
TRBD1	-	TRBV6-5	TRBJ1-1	TGTGCCAGCAGTTCGGGACAGGTTAGAGACACTGAAGCTTTCTTT	CASSSGQVRDTEAFF
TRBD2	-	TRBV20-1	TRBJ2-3	TGCAGTGCTAGAGAGGTAGCGGGAGGGCCAGATACGCAGTATTTT	CSAREVAGGPDTQYF
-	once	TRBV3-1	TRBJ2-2	TGTGCCAGCAGCCAGCCGGGGGTTACCGGGGAGCTGTTTTTT	CASSQPGVTGELFF
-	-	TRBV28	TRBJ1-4	TGTGCCAGCAGTCTCAGGACACCGAGGAATGAAAAACTGTTTTTT	CASSLRTPRNEKLFF